This TCR beta chain emerged from a study of technical replicates of blood from a few donors. Sequencing was performed with immunoSEQ multiplex PCR; in TCRdb, only in-frame clones are kept and a portion is missing. Among tens of thousands of clones listed, roughly 94% were seen once. The CDR3 contains 16 residues. V lost 7 bases and J lost 4; bases outside the gene matches: 10. In germline, CDR1 is MNHEY, CDR2 SMNVEV (reference sequence). The sequence came from a human donor in good health. Source material: T cells isolated from PBMCs. The chain uses TRBV27 and TRBJ2-2; 9 bases agree with TRBD2. The CDR3 sequence: CASTPVASGITGELFF. CDR3 sequence (DNA): TGTGCCAGCACCCCAGTGGCTAGCGGGATCACCGGGGAGCTGTTTTTT.